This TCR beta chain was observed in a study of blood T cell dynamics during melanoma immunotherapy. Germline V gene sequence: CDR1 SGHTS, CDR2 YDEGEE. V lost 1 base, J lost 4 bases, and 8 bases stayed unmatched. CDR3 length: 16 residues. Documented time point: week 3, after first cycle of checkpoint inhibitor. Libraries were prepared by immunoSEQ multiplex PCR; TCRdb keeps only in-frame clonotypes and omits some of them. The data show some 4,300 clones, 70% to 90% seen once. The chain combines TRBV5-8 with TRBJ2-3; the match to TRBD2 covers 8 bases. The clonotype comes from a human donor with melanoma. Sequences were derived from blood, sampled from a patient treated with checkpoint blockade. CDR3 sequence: CASSLFPAGASDTQYF. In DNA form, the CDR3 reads TGTGCCAGCAGCTTGTTTCCAGCGGGAGCATCAGATACGCAGTATTTT.